Each of the 9 T cell receptor beta chains below was sequenced from the same sample in a study of liver allograft versus peripheral blood T cells (dated by TCRdb to between 2020 and 2021). Regarding the research as a whole: T cell receptor repertoires present within transplanted livers were compared with repertoires in the peripheral blood of liver transplant recipients.

Instrument used: Illumina MiSeq. The raw public data were reprocessed by TCRdb itself: fastp quality trimming at Q25, MiXCR clonotype calling, in-frame beta chains only. Each CDR3 protein appears once, grouped with its most common genes and DNA. The sample yields about 12,000 distinct CDR3 sequences; about 26% were counted once. The ten biggest clones cover roughly 2.2% of the sample. Receptors originate from a human patient who had a liver transplant. Some T cells may be donor cells from the graft after a transplant.

This clonotype occurred a few times. The genes are TRBV18 and TRBJ2-1, with D possibly TRBD1 on 6 matching bases. The V gene's germline CDR1 is KGHSH and CDR2 LQKENI. The V gene lost 0 bases and the J gene lost 8 bases, with 17 bases spanning the gap. CDR3 length: 16 amino acids. The DNA for the CDR3 is TGTGCCAGCTCACCACCCAGGGGCGCCGGTATAGATGAGCAGTTCTTC. Residues: CASSPPRGAGIDEQFF. The full variable domain, completed using reference TRBV18 and TRBJ2-1, is NAGVMQNPRHLVRRRGQEARLRCSPMKGHSHVYWYRQLPEEGLKFMVYLQKENIIDESGMPKERFSAEFPKEGPSILRIQQVVRGDSAAYFCASSPPRGAGIDEQFFGPGTRLTVL.

This clonotype is medium-sized (0.01 to 0.1%). This chain joins TRBV28 and TRBJ1-1; no definite D call. The CDR3 totals 12 residues. Germline lookup yields CDR1 MDHEN and CDR2 SYDVKM. Between the trimmed V and J ends, which lost 6 bases and 8 bases, there was a span of 13 bases. The CDR3 region has the DNA TGTGCCAGCAGGGTTATATCCGAGGAAGCTTTCTTT. It encodes CASRVISEEAFF.

In this sample, this clonotype is medium-sized (0.01 to 0.1%). The J gene is TRBJ2-3, the V gene TRBV18, with unresolved D. The CDR3 length is 14 residues. Germline V gene data show CDR1 as KGHSH and CDR2 as LQKENI. V lost 3 bases, J lost 3 bases, and 10 bases lay in between. CDR3 in DNA: TGTGCCAGCTCACCCACTCGCAGTACAGATACGCAGTATTTT. This translates into CASSPTRSTDTQYF.

This clonotype has ten or more counts. Here the CDR3 reads CATYPGTYNEQFF. CDR3 DNA: TGTGCCACGTACCCGGGGACCTACAATGAGCAGTTCTTC. This chain connects TRBV10-3 to TRBJ2-1; the D gene is possibly TRBD2 (5 bases). Trimming stripped 10 bases from V and 2 bases from J, with 12 bases between. Germline V CDR1 and CDR2: ENHRY, SYGVKD. This CDR3 is built from 13 residues.

V is TRBV20-1 and J is TRBJ2-2; D gene unclear. Between the trimmed V and J ends, which lost 3 bases and 1 base, there was a span of 6 bases. The length of the CDR3 is 13 residues. Germline CDR1 and CDR2: DFQATT and SNEGSKA (reference sequence). The CDR3 DNA reads as TGCAGTGCTAGGGTAGGGAACACCGGGGAGCTGTTTTTT. This encodes CSARVGNTGELFF.

The chain is built from TRBV6-5 and TRBJ1-2; D perhaps matches TRBD1 (6 bases). Between the trimmed V and J ends, which lost 11 bases and 4 bases, there was a span of 11 bases. This CDR3 is built from 11 residues. CDR1 MNHEY and CDR2 SVGAGI come from the germline V gene. CDR3 DNA: TGTGCCTCCGGGACACTCTATGGCTACACCTTC. This sequence encodes CASGTLYGYTF.

This clonotype was detected only a few times. The V gene is TRBV18, the J gene TRBJ1-5; 8 bases align to TRBD1. The length of the CDR3 is 17 residues. V lost 2 bases, J lost 0 bases, and 6 bases stayed unmatched. Germline CDR1 is KGHSH and CDR2 is LQKENI. CDR3 DNA sequence: TGTGCCAGCTCACCAGATTCAGGGGGCTTTAGCAATCAGCCCCAGCATTTT. It encodes CASSPDSGGFSNQPQHF.

This clonotype was recorded only once. This chain's CDR3 is CASSPPRGTSGNTIYF. Here the CDR3 DNA reads TGTGCCAGCAGCCCCCCCAGGGGTACGTCTGGAAACACCATATATTTT. This rearrangement joins TRBV7-2 to TRBJ1-3; D may be TRBD1 (6 bases). Germline CDR1 SGHTA, CDR2 FQGNSA. V shed 5 bases and J shed 1 base, with 15 bases lying between them. The CDR3 loop spans 16 amino acids.

The CDR3 sequence: CAWSIRRGRAFF. Written as DNA, the CDR3 is TGTGCCTGGAGTATTCGGAGGGGCCGAGCTTTCTTT. V gene TRBV30 combines with J gene TRBJ1-1; the D gene is possibly TRBD1 (5 bases). The CDR3 has 12 amino acids. Germline V CDR1 and CDR2: GTSNPN, SVGIG (reference sequence). Trimming shortened V by 2 bases and J by 10 bases, and 14 bases separated the two germline ends.